The TCR beta chain under discussion was sequenced for a study of T cells in pancreatic ductal adenocarcinoma. The study's findings and limits: Comparisons of tumor and blood clonality may show falsely lower tumor diversity.

This CDR3 region has 14 residues. V gave up 2 bases and J gave up 6 bases, with 11 bases separating them. Germline V lookup: CDR1 SGHVS, CDR2 FNYEAQ. As to this clone: Its specificity is not known.

Clones were read by immunoSEQ multiplex PCR, and TCRdb kept only the in-frame ones, dropping some. The sample consists of 4,500 to 5,000 clones, 88% of them appearing once. The selected patients with pancreatic ductal adenocarcinoma had surgery but no neoadjuvant therapy. The sample was pancreatic tumor tissue. The genes are TRBV7-6 and TRBJ2-1; D is ambiguous. This sequence was found in a human donor with pancreatic ductal adenocarcinoma. The CDR3 here is CASSLSVRSNEQFF. The CDR3 DNA sequence: TGTGCCAGCAGCTTATCCGTTCGGAGCAATGAGCAGTTCTTC.